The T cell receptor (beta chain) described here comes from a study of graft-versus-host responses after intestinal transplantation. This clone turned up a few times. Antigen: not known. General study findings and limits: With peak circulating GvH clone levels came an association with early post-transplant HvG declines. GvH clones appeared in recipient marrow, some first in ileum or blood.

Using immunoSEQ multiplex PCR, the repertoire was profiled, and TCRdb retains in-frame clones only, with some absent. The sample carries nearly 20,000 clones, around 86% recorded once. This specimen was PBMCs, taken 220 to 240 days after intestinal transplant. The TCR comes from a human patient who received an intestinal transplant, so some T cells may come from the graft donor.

In DNA, the CDR3 is TGTGCCAGCAGCTCTACAGGGGACTATGGCTACACCTTC. This translates into CASSSTGDYGYTF. This rearrangement joins TRBV11-2 to TRBJ1-2, with TRBD1 matching over 7 bases. V dropped 4 bases and J dropped 3; count of bases not matched to a gene: 2. This CDR3 comprises 13 residues. Per the germline V gene, CDR1 is SGHAT and CDR2 is FQNNGV.